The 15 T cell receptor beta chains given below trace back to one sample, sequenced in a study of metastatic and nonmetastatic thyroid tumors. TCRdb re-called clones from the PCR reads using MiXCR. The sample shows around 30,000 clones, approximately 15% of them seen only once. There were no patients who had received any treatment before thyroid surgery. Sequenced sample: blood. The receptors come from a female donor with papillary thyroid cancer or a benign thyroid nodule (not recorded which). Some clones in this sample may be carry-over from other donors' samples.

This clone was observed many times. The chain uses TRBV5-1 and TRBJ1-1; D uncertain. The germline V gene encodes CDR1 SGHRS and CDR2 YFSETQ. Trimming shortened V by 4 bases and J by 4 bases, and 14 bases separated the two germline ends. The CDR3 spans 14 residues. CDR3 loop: CASSPREIGTEAFF. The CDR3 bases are TGCGCCAGCAGCCCCCGGGAAATTGGCACTGAAGCTTTCTTT.

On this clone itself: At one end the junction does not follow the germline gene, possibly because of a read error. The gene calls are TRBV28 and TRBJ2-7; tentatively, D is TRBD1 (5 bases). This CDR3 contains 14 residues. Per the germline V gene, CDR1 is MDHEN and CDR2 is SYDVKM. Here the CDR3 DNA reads TGTGCCAGCAGGTCAGGGTGCGACTCCTACGAGCATTACTTC. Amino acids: CASRSGCDSYEHYF.

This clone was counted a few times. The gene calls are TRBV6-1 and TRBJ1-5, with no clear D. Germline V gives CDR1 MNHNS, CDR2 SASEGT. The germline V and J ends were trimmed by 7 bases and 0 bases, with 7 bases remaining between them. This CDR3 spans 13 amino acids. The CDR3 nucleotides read TGTGCCAGCAATACGGATAGCAATCAGCCCCAGCATTTT. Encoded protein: CASNTDSNQPQHF.

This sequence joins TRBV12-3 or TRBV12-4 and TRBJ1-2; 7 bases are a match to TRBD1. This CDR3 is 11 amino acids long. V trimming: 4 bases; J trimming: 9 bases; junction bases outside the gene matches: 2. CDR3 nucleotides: TGTGCCAGCAGTTCCAGGGGGTGCTACACCTTC. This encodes CASSSRGCYTF.

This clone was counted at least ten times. CDR3 DNA sequence: TGTGCCAGTAGTGGGTTACAGGGTAAACATCAGCCCCAGCATTTT. Translation gives CASSGLQGKHQPQHF. The chain joins TRBV19 to TRBJ1-5, with TRBD1 as a possible D gene (6 bases). The germline V gene encodes CDR1 LNHDA and CDR2 SQIVND (reference sequence). V lost 5 bases, J lost 5 bases, and 16 bases lay in between. The CDR3 consists of 15 residues.

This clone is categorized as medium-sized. The CDR3 reads CASSRGGTRNTGELFF. The CDR3 nucleotides are TGTGCCAGCAGCCGAGGGGGGACTAGAAACACCGGGGAGCTGTTTTTT. This chain connects TRBV11-3 to TRBJ2-2, with TRBD2 matching 8 bases. This CDR3 region has 16 residues. Germline V gene data show CDR1 as SGHNT and CDR2 as YENEEA. V was clipped by 5 bases and J by 2 bases; unmatched bases: 7.

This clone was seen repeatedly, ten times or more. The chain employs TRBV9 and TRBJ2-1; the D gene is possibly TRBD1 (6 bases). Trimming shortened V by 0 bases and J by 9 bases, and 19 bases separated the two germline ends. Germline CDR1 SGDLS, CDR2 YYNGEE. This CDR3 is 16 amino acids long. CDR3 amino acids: CASSVEVGMVGGEQFF. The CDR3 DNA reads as TGTGCCAGCAGCGTAGAAGTCGGGATGGTAGGGGGTGAGCAGTTCTTC.

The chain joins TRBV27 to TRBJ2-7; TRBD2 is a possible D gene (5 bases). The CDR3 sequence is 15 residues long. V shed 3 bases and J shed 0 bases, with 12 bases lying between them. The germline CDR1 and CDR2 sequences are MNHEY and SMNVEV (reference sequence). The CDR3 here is CASSFTGRPSYEQYV. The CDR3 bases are TGTGCCAGCAGTTTTACGGGGAGACCCTCCTACGAGCAGTACGTC.

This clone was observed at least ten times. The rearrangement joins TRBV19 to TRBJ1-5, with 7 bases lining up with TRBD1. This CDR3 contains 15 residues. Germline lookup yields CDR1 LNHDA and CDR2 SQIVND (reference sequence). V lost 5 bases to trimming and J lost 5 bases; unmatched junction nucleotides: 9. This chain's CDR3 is CASSPTDRDHQPQHF. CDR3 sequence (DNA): TGTGCCAGTAGTCCCACCGACAGGGACCATCAGCCCCAGCATTTT.

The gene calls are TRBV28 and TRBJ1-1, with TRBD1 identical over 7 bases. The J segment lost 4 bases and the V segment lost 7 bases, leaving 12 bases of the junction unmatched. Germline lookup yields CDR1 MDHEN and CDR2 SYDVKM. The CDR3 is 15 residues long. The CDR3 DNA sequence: TGTGCCAGCAACCTGGGGTGCCAGGGGGTCACTGAAGCTTTCTTT. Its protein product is CASNLGCQGVTEAFF.

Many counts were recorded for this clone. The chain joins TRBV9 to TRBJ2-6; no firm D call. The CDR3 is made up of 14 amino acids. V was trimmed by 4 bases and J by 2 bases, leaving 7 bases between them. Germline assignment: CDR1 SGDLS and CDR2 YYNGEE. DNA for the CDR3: TGTGCCAGCAGCCCCAATGCTGGGGCCAACGTCCTGACTTTC. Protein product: CASSPNAGANVLTF.

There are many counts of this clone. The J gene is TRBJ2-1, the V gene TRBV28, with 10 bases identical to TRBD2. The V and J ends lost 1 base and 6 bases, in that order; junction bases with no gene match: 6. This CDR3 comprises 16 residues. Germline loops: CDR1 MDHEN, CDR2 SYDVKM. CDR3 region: CASSLLGSGRSNEQFF. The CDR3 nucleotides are TGTGCCAGCAGTTTATTGGGTAGCGGGAGGAGCAATGAGCAGTTCTTC.

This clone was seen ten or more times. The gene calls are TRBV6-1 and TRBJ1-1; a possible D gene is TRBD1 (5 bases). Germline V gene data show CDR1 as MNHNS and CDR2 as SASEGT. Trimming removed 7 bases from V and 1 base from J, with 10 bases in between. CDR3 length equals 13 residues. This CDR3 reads CASNPRGNTEAFF. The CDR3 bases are TGTGCCAGCAACCCGAGGGGGAACACTGAAGCTTTCTTT.

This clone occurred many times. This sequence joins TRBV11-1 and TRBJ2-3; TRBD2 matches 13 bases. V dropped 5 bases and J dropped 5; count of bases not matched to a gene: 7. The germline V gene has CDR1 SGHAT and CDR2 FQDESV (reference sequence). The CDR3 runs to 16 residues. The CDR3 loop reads CASSLRLAGGKDTQYF. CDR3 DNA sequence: TGTGCCAGCAGCCTTCGACTAGCGGGAGGTAAAGATACGCAGTATTTT. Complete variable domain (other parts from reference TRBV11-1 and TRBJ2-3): EAEVAQSPRYKITEKSQAVAFWCDPISGHATLYWYRQILGQGPELLVQFQDESVVDDSQLPKDRFSAERLKGVDSTLKIQPAELGDSAMYLCASSLRLAGGKDTQYFGPGTRLTVL.

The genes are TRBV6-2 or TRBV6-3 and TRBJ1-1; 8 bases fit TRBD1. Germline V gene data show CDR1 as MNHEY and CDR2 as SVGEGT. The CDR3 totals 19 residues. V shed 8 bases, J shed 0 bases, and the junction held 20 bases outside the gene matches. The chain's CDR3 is CASYRSPKWRTGMNTEAFF. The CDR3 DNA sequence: TGTGCCAGCTACCGATCCCCTAAGTGGAGGACAGGGATGAACACTGAAGCTTTCTTT.